Listed here are 14 T cell receptor beta chains from one sample, sequenced in a study of shared clonotypes between healthy human individuals. Sequenced by immunoSEQ multiplex PCR; TCRdb stores in-frame clones only, minus some. The sample holds over a million clones, 78% seen once. The sequencing input was memory CD4+ T cells from PBMCs. Regarding subset: CD45RA-negative fraction. These receptors originate from a man aged 18 to 35 in good health. Some clones in this sample may be carry-over from other donors' samples.

The rearrangement uses TRBV7-2 and TRBJ2-3; TRBD1 might be the D (6 bases). The CDR3 runs to 15 residues. CDR1 is SGHTA, CDR2 FQGNSA, per germline. Trimming took 8 bases from V and 1 from J, leaving 16 bases between them. This CDR3 is CASPPRGLGTDTQYF. The CDR3 DNA is TGTGCCAGCCCCCCCAGGGGCCTTGGCACAGATACGCAGTATTTT.

The rearrangement joins TRBV7-3 to TRBJ2-3; D gene unclear. Trimming pared 2 bases from V and 0 bases from J, leaving 6 bases between. Germline V CDR1 and CDR2: SGHTA, FQGTGA. This CDR3 has 14 amino acids. CDR3 DNA sequence: TGTGCCAGCAGCTTATGGGGTAGCACAGATACGCAGTATTTT. Its protein is CASSLWGSTDTQYF. Variable domain in full (rest from reference TRBV7-3 and TRBJ2-3): GAGVSQTPSNKVTEKGKYVELRCDPISGHTALYWYRQSLGQGPEFLIYFQGTGAADDSGLPNDRFFAVRPEGSVSTLKIQRTERGDSAVYLCASSLWGSTDTQYFGPGTRLTVL.

V usage is TRBV18 and J usage is TRBJ2-3, with 9 nucleotides matching TRBD2. CDR1 and CDR2 (germline): KGHSH, LQKENI. After removal of 2 bases from V and 3 bases from J, the junction contained 3 bases not matched to a gene. The CDR3 loop spans 15 amino acids. This chain's CDR3 is CASSPGAGGTDTQYF. The CDR3 DNA follows: TGTGCCAGCTCACCAGGAGCGGGAGGTACAGATACGCAGTATTTT.

The gene calls are TRBV5-5 and TRBJ2-7; 9 nucleotides align to TRBD1. CDR3 length: 18 amino acids. Germline trimming cut 0 bases from V and 9 bases from J; bases unmatched to any gene: 19. Germline V gives CDR1 SGHKS, CDR2 YYEKEE (reference sequence). CDR3 in DNA: TGTGCCAGCAGCTTGGCCTTAGCCCCGGGACAGGGATTCGGGTGGCAGTACTTC. Translated: CASSLALAPGQGFGWQYF.

The V call is TRBV29-1, the J call TRBJ2-1; perhaps TRBD1 as D (6 bases). V was pared by 6 bases and J by 5 bases, with 11 bases between. CDR1 is SQVTM, CDR2 ANQGSEA, per germline. This CDR3 comprises 12 residues. The CDR3 bases are TGCAGCGTGACAGGACATGACAATGAGCAGTTCTTC. Its translation: CSVTGHDNEQFF.

In its sample, this clone was seen a few times. V usage is TRBV7-9 and J usage is TRBJ2-3, with D possibly TRBD1 on 6 matching bases. The CDR3 totals 18 residues. V lost 5 bases, J lost 2 bases, and 23 bases lay in between. Germline loops: CDR1 SEHNR, CDR2 FQNEAQ (reference sequence). The CDR3, as DNA: TGTGCCAGCAGCCTCCAAAATCCGAGAGGGGGTTACACAGATACGCAGTATTTT. It codes for CASSLQNPRGGYTDTQYF. Looking up the rest from reference TRBV7-9 and TRBJ2-3 gives the full variable domain: DTGVSQNPRHKITKRGQNVTFRCDPISEHNRLYWYRQTLGQGPEFLTYFQNEAQLEKSRLLSDRFSAERPKGSFSTLEIQRTEQGDSAMYLCASSLQNPRGGYTDTQYFGPGTRLTVL.

The rearrangement uses TRBV18 and TRBJ1-5; D is possibly TRBD1 (5 bases). This CDR3 contains 15 residues. V lost 0 bases and J 7 bases, leaving 13 bases between the germline ends. Germline V lookup: CDR1 KGHSH, CDR2 LQKENI. CDR3 sequence reads: CASSPPGGAEQPQHF. The DNA of the CDR3 is TGTGCCAGCTCACCACCGGGGGGTGCGGAGCAGCCCCAGCATTTT.

J is TRBJ1-2 and V is TRBV4-1, with TRBD1 matching over 8 bases. The CDR3 loop spans 15 amino acids. Germline loops: CDR1 MGHRA, CDR2 YSYEKL. V trimming: 1 base; J trimming: 6 bases; junction bases outside the gene matches: 7. CDR3: CASSQVYRGGDGYTF. As DNA, the CDR3 is TGCGCCAGCAGCCAAGTTTACAGGGGGGGTGATGGCTACACCTTC.

The chain links TRBV29-1 to TRBJ1-1, with 8 bases aligning to TRBD1. This CDR3 is built from 13 residues. Unmatched junction bases numbered 8, after V lost 7 bases and J lost 4 bases. Germline V CDR1 and CDR2: SQVTM, ANQGSEA. The CDR3 loop is CSGRTGMSTEAFF. Here the CDR3 DNA reads TGCAGCGGACGGACAGGGATGAGCACTGAAGCTTTCTTT.

J is TRBJ2-4 and V is TRBV7-2; 7 nucleotides align to TRBD1. Trimming removed 1 base from V and 0 bases from J; junction bases left unmatched: 0. There are 15 residues in the CDR3. CDR1 is SGHTA and CDR2 is FQGNSA in the germline V gene. Here the CDR3 DNA reads TGTGCCAGCAGCTTAGGGGACAGAGCCAAAAACATTCAGTACTTC. Its protein product is CASSLGDRAKNIQYF.

In this sample, this clone turned up a few times. The chain has TRBV20-1 and TRBJ1-1; D not certain. The germline V and J ends were trimmed by 3 bases and 8 bases, with 7 bases remaining between them. The CDR3 sequence is 10 residues long. Germline-derived CDR1 and CDR2 are DFQATT and SNEGSKA (reference sequence). The CDR3 bases are TGCAGTGCTAGCGGGAGGGAAGCTTTCTTT. It codes for CSASGREAFF.

The chain recombines TRBV7-7 with TRBJ2-5; D is unresolved. This CDR3 has 14 residues. V lost 5 bases and J 5 bases, leaving 15 bases between the germline ends. Germline lookup yields CDR1 SSHAT and CDR2 FNYEAQ (reference sequence). The CDR3 spells CASSLDGPSETQYF. The DNA of the CDR3 is TGTGCCAGCAGCCTGGACGGTCCGAGCGAGACCCAGTACTTC.

There are a few counts of this clone. The rearrangement joins TRBV20-1 to TRBJ1-1; TRBD1 matches 7 bases. J was trimmed by 7 bases and V by 7 bases; bases with no gene match: 6. This CDR3 has 11 amino acids. Per germline, CDR1 DFQATT and CDR2 SNEGSKA (reference sequence). The CDR3 region has the DNA TGCAGTGTGGAGCGGACAGGTGAAGCTTTCTTT. Translated, it gives CSVERTGEAFF.

The V call is TRBV7-3, the J call TRBJ2-1, with TRBD2 matching over 7 bases. Germline V CDR1 and CDR2: SGHTA, FQGTGA. The CDR3 is made up of 14 amino acids. V was clipped by 8 bases and J by 4 bases; unmatched bases: 8. DNA of the CDR3: TGTGCCAGCGCCGTTGGGCGGGAGTACAATGAGCAGTTCTTC. Amino acids: CASAVGREYNEQFF.